These 11 T cell receptor beta chains share one sample of origin, sequenced in a study of T cells in Graves' hyperthyroidism and ophthalmopathy. Amplified TCR beta CDR3 regions derived from RNA transcripts. With the HTBI primer set, the TCR CDR3 went through a first round of RT-PCR. TCRdb reanalysed the multiplex PCR reads using MiXCR and keeps one entry per CDR3 protein. The data hold around 800,000 distinct CDR3 sequences, with 38% observed a single time. Sequencing input: blood. These receptors all come from a man aged 18 to 30 with Graves' hyperthyroidism.

The sample holds a few counts of this clonotype. This chain links TRBV12-3 or TRBV12-4 with TRBJ2-2, with D uncertain. Trimming left V 4 bases short and J 4 bases short, with 13 bases between. The CDR3 is 15 amino acids. The CDR3 DNA sequence: TGTGCCAGCAGTTACTTACCTGCCGGCACCGGGGAGCTGTTTTTT. It translates to CASSYLPAGTGELFF.

This clonotype was detected a few times. J is TRBJ2-7 and V is TRBV11-2; the D is unclear. Germline CDR1 is SGHAT and CDR2 is FQNNGV. V gave up 1 base and J gave up 4 bases, with 8 bases separating them. The CDR3 is 13 residues long. This CDR3 is CASSLGEEYEQYF. The CDR3 DNA reads as TGTGCCAGCAGCTTAGGTGAGGAGTACGAGCAGTACTTC.

Comments on this clonotype: Since a much larger clone is just one base distant, this may be a read error. CDR3 sequence (DNA): TGTGCCAGCAGCGGAACAGGGTCGGTCACTGAAGCTTGCTTT. Its translation is CASSGTGSVTEACF. The V call is TRBV11-2, the J call TRBJ1-1; D perhaps matches TRBD1 (6 bases). The CDR3 has 14 amino acids. Germline V gene sequence: CDR1 SGHAT, CDR2 FQNNGV.

This clonotype occurred a few times. The gene calls are TRBV10-3 and TRBJ1-1, with a possible D match to TRBD1 (5 bases). The V end was cut by 3 bases, the J end by 7 bases, with 12 bases between. The CDR3 sequence is 13 residues long. Germline-derived CDR1 and CDR2 are ENHRY and SYGVKD. The CDR3: CAISERQPFEAFF. The CDR3 nucleotides read TGTGCCATCAGTGAAAGACAGCCTTTTGAAGCTTTCTTT.

The chain combines TRBV20-1 with TRBJ1-1; D gene unclear. Germline CDR1 DFQATT, CDR2 SNEGSKA (reference sequence). Trimming cost V 0 bases and J 2 bases, with 16 bases left between them. The CDR3 contains 16 residues. The DNA of the CDR3 is TGCAGTGCTAGAGATGTGAGGTCCTTGGGTAACACTGAAGCTTTCTTT. Encoded protein: CSARDVRSLGNTEAFF.

The chain joins TRBV6-1 to TRBJ1-4; maybe TRBD1 (5 bases). The CDR3 runs 14 residues. Germline-derived CDR1 and CDR2 are MNHNS and SASEGT. V was clipped by 4 bases and J by 4 bases, with 10 bases between them. The CDR3 loop reads CASSAGRINEKLFF. Here the CDR3 DNA reads TGTGCCAGCAGTGCGGGACGGATTAATGAAAAACTGTTTTTT.

There are many counts of this clonotype. CDR3 protein: CASGDSTTGNTIYF. The CDR3 DNA reads as TGTGCCAGCGGGGACAGCACTACTGGAAACACCATATATTTT. The chain uses TRBV5-6 and TRBJ1-3, with 7 bases identical to TRBD1. Trimming cost V 7 bases and J 2 bases; bases outside gene matches: 6. CDR1 is SGHDT, CDR2 YYEEEE, per germline. The CDR3 loop spans 14 amino acids.

The chain couples TRBV2 to TRBJ1-6; D is uncertain. V shed 6 bases and J shed 13 bases, with 19 bases lying between them. Germline V gene data show CDR1 as SNHLY and CDR2 as FYNNEI. The CDR3 length is 14 residues. CDR3 nucleotide sequence: TGTGCCAGCAGGCCCCCGCTGCCGGATGGGCCCCTCCACTTT. Protein: CASRPPLPDGPLHF.

As concerns this clonotype: Compared with germline, one end of the junction differs, possibly owing to a read error. The rearrangement links TRBV7-9 to TRBJ1-5, with D unresolved. This CDR3 is 18 amino acids long. From germline, CDR1 is SEHNR and CDR2 FQNEAQ (reference sequence). The CDR3 DNA follows: TGTGCCAGCAGTTTAGGGCGTTGGCGCCGGGATAGCAATCAGCCCCAGCATTTT. Its translation: CASSLGRWRRDSNQPQHF.

The gene calls are TRBV7-9 and TRBJ1-1; no clear D gene. CDR1 and CDR2 from the germline V gene are SEHNR and FQNEAQ (reference sequence). Trimming shortened V by 4 bases and J by 6 bases, and 12 bases separated the two germline ends. The CDR3 extends over 13 amino acids. CDR3 in DNA: TGTGCCAGCAGCTCGTTTGGGGAGCCTGAAGCTTTCTTT. Encoded protein: CASSSFGEPEAFF.

The chain links TRBV10-3 to TRBJ2-7; perhaps TRBD1 as D (6 bases). The V and J ends lost 8 bases and 5 bases respectively, with 7 bases between them. The CDR3 totals 10 residues. Germline CDR1 and CDR2: ENHRY and SYGVKD. The DNA of the CDR3 is TGTGCCATCGGGGGCGACGAGCAGTACTTC. It translates to CAIGGDEQYF.